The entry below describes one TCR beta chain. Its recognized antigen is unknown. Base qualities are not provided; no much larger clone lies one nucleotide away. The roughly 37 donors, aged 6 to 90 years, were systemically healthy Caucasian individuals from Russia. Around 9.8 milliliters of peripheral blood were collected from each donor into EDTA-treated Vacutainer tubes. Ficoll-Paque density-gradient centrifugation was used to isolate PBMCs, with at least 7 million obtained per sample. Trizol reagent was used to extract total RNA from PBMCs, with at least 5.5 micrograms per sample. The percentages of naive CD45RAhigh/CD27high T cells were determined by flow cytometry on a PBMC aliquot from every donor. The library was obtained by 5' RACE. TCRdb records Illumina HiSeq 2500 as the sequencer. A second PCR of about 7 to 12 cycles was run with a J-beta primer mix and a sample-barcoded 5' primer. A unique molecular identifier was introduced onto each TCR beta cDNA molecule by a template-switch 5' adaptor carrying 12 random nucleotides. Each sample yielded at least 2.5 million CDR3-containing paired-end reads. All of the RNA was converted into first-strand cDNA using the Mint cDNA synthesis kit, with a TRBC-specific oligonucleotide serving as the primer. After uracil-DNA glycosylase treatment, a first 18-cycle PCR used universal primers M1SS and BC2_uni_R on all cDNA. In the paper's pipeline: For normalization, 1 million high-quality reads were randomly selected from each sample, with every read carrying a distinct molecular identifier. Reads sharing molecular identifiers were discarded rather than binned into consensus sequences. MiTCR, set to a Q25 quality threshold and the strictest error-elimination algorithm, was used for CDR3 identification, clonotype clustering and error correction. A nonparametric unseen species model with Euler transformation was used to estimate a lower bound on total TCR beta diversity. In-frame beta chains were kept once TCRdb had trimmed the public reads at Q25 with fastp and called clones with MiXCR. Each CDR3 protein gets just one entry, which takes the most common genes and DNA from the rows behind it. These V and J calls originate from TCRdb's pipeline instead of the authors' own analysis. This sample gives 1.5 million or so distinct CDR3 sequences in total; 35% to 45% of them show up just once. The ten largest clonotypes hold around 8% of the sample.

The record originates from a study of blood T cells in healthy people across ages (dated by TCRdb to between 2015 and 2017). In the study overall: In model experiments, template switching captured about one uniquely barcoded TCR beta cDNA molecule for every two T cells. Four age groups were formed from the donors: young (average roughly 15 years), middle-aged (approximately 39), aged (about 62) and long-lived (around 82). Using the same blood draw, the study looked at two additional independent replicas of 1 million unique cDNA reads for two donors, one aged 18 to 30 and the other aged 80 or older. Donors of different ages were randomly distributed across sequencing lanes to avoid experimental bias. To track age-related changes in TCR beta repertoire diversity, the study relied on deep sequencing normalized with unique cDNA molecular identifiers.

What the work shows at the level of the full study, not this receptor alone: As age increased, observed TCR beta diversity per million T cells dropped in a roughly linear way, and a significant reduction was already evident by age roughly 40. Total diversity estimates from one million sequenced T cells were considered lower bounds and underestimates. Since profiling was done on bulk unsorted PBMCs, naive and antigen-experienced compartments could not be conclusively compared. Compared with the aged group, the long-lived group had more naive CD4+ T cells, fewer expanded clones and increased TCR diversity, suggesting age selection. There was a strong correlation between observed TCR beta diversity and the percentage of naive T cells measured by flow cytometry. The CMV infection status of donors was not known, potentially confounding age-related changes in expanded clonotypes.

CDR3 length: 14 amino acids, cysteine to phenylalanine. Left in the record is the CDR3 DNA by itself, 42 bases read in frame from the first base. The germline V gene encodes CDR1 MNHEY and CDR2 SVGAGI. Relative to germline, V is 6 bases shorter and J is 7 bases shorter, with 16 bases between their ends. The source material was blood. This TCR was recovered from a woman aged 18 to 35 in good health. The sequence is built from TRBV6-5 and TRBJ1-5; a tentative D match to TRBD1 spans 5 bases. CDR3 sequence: CASSSGTLGQPQHF. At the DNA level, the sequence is TGTGCCAGCAGCTCCGGGACCCTCGGGCAGCCCCAGCATTTT.